The entry below describes one TCR beta chain. TCRdb itself ran the 5' RACE reads through MiXCR, one entry per CDR3 protein. The sample has 540,000 or so distinct CDR3 sequences, around 20% seen once. The CDR3 runs 15 residues. V lost 3 bases and J lost 1; bases outside the gene matches: 4. Germline values: CDR1 KGHSH, CDR2 LQKENI. The sample is drawn from a study of T-cell memory formation after mild COVID-19. The chain joins TRBV18 to TRBJ2-7; the match to TRBD2 covers 9 bases. The sequencing sample was made of PBMCs or a T cell subset sorted from them (not recorded which). This TCR was sampled from an adult woman who had mild COVID-19 (a few samples of this study predate the infection). Cell type and time point are not known. The CDR3 coding sequence is TGTGCCAGCTCACCCTATAGCGGGAGATCCTACGAGCAGTACTTC. Residues: CASSPYSGRSYEQYF.